The next 22 T cell receptor beta chains were all read from a single sample in a study of T cell changes during pregnancy in multiple sclerosis. Assay used: immunoSEQ multiplex PCR; TCRdb lists only in-frame clones, some missing. This table has some 110,000 clones, 80% to 95% appearing once. Sequencing used peripheral blood, obtained after pregnancy. The receptors were sampled from a female donor with multiple sclerosis, enrolled in a pregnancy study.

The V gene is TRBV5-1, the J gene TRBJ2-5, with 9 bases lining up with TRBD1. The DNA end is more similar to TRBJ2-7, so the J call may be wrong. The CDR3 runs 13 residues. Germline CDR1 reads SGHRS; CDR2 reads YFSETQ. CDR3: CASSSRQGDEQYF. The CDR3 nucleotides are TGCGCCAGCAGCTCTCGACAGGGGGACGAGCAGTACTTC.

V is TRBV27 and J is TRBJ1-6; D is undetermined. Germline V gives CDR1 MNHEY, CDR2 SMNVEV (reference sequence). The V gene lost 3 bases and the J gene lost 11 bases, with 14 bases spanning the gap. This CDR3 comprises 14 residues. The CDR3 is CASSFRALGTPLHF. CDR3 sequence (DNA): TGTGCCAGCAGTTTTAGGGCCCTCGGGACACCCCTCCACTTT.

V is TRBV30 and J is TRBJ2-7, with 10 bases fitting TRBD2. V shed 0 bases, J shed 3 bases, and the junction held 2 bases outside the gene matches. The V gene's germline CDR1 is GTSNPN and CDR2 SVGIG (reference sequence). This CDR3 comprises 14 residues. The DNA for the CDR3 is TGTGCCTGGAGTGTACTAGCGGGGAGCTACGAGCAGTACTTC. Translated: CAWSVLAGSYEQYF.

The chain is built from TRBV28 and TRBJ1-2; 7 bases are shared with TRBD1. The V segment lost 6 bases and the J segment 8 bases; nucleotides outside the gene matches: 6. CDR3 length: 12 residues. Germline-derived CDR1 and CDR2 are MDHEN and SYDVKM. The DNA for the CDR3 is TGTGCCAGCAGACAAGACAGGGTCGGCTACACCTTC. It yields the protein CASRQDRVGYTF.

The chain uses TRBV2 and TRBJ2-3; D may be TRBD2 (6 bases). The CDR3 has 15 amino acids. Germline CDR1 is SNHLY and CDR2 is FYNNEI. The germline V and J ends were trimmed by 4 bases and 3 bases, with 14 bases remaining between them. The DNA for the CDR3 is TGTGCCAGCAGTGCGCGGGCGGCGGGAACAGATACGCAGTATTTT. Translated, it gives CASSARAAGTDTQYF.

This clone was recorded once. The V call is TRBV30, the J call TRBJ1-2; D is unclear. Per the germline V gene, CDR1 is GTSNPN and CDR2 is SVGIG (reference sequence). CDR3 size: 15 residues. Between the trimmed V and J ends, which lost 5 bases and 3 bases, there was a span of 19 bases. CDR3 bases: TGTGCCTGGGTACCCCATTGGCAGGAGGACTATGGCTACACCTTC. Its protein product is CAWVPHWQEDYGYTF.

This clone has only a few counts. This sequence joins TRBV7-2 and TRBJ2-5, with a tentative D call TRBD2 (5 bases). CDR3 length: 14 amino acids. Germline lookup yields CDR1 SGHTA and CDR2 FQGNSA. V dropped 5 bases and J dropped 5 bases, with 15 bases sitting between them. CDR3 amino acids: CASSPRRVGETQYF. As DNA, the CDR3 is TGTGCCAGCAGCCCTCGGCGGGTTGGTGAGACCCAGTACTTC.

This chain joins TRBV7-8 and TRBJ1-4; D is ambiguous. This CDR3 comprises 15 residues. The V gene lost 5 bases and the J gene lost 0 bases, with 10 bases spanning the gap. Germline CDR1 reads SGHVS; CDR2 reads FQNEAQ. CDR3 region: CASSPEIPTNEKLFF. The CDR3 nucleotides read TGTGCCAGCAGCCCTGAGATACCAACTAATGAAAAACTGTTTTTT.

This chain links TRBV9 with TRBJ2-7; tentative D call: TRBD1 (6 bases). The V end lost 3 bases, the J end lost 4 bases, and 14 bases lay between the germline ends. Germline loops: CDR1 SGDLS, CDR2 YYNGEE. The CDR3 runs to 14 residues. As DNA, the CDR3 is TGTGCCAGCAGCGCCTCTACAGGGATTTACGAGCAGTACTTC. It specifies CASSASTGIYEQYF. The variable domain in full, with the rest retrieved from reference TRBV9 and TRBJ2-7, is DSGVTQTPKHLITATGQRVTLRCSPRSGDLSVYWYQQSLDQGLQFLIQYYNGEERAKGNILERFSAQQFPDLHSELNLSSLELGDSALYFCASSASTGIYEQYFGPGTRLTVT.

The gene calls are TRBV15 and TRBJ1-2; the D is unclear. Trimming removed 6 bases from V and 6 bases from J, with 14 bases in between. Germline values: CDR1 LNHNV, CDR2 YYDKDF (reference sequence). This CDR3 has 13 residues. CDR3: CATRELVGNGYTF. The CDR3 DNA follows: TGTGCCACCAGAGAGCTTGTCGGTAATGGCTACACCTTC.

This chain joins TRBV5-1 and TRBJ2-3, with 8 bases fitting TRBD1. The CDR3 is made up of 19 amino acids. Trimming removed 2 bases from V and 0 bases from J; junction bases left unmatched: 14. Germline CDR1 SGHRS, CDR2 YFSETQ. The CDR3 loop is CASSLLGTGGTPSTDTQYF. In DNA, the CDR3 is TGCGCCAGCAGCTTACTGGGGACAGGAGGTACCCCCAGCACAGATACGCAGTATTTT.

The chain has TRBV5-1 and TRBJ1-1; D is uncertain. V shed 4 bases and J shed 0 bases, with 10 bases lying between them. Germline V CDR1 and CDR2: SGHRS, YFSETQ. The CDR3 spans 14 residues. The CDR3 here is CASSHSTMNTEAFF. The CDR3, as DNA: TGCGCCAGCAGCCACAGTACCATGAACACTGAAGCTTTCTTT.

V and J are TRBV28 and TRBJ2-7; D might be TRBD2 (6 bases). Germline-derived CDR1 and CDR2 are MDHEN and SYDVKM. V was shortened by 11 bases and J by 2 bases, with 13 bases between the two germline ends. The length of the CDR3 is 12 residues. CDR3 residues: CASAGGAYEQYF. CDR3 in DNA: TGTGCCTCAGCAGGCGGGGCCTACGAGCAGTACTTC. The full variable domain, rest sourced from reference TRBV28 and TRBJ2-7, is DVKVTQSSRYLVKRTGEKVFLECVQDMDHENMFWYRQDPGLGLRLIYFSYDVKMKEKGDIPEGYSVSREKKERFSLILESASTNQTSMYLCASAGGAYEQYFGPGTRLTVT.

The V call is TRBV13, the J call TRBJ2-7, with a tentative D call TRBD1 (5 bases). The CDR3 totals 15 residues. From germline, CDR1 is PRHDT and CDR2 FYEKMQ (reference sequence). V was shortened by 4 bases and J by 2 bases, with 15 bases between the two germline ends. In DNA form, the CDR3 reads TGTGCCAGCAGCTCCCGGGTGGACACCCCCTACGAGCAGTACTTC. It yields the protein CASSSRVDTPYEQYF.

The genes are TRBV18 and TRBJ1-6, with TRBD1 as a possible D gene (6 bases). CDR1 KGHSH and CDR2 LQKENI come from the germline V gene. The CDR3 has 13 amino acids. V was cut by 8 bases and J by 14 bases, with 19 bases left in between. The DNA for the CDR3 is TGTGCCAGCCTGGACAGCGACGGAATGGCCCTCCACTTT. It translates to CASLDSDGMALHF.

The J gene is TRBJ1-1, the V gene TRBV11-2; 10 bases are shared with TRBD1. The germline V gene encodes CDR1 SGHAT and CDR2 FQNNGV. This CDR3 is built from 17 residues. V trimming: 3 bases; J trimming: 1 base; junction bases outside the gene matches: 8. In nucleotides, the CDR3 is TGTGCCAGCAGCTTCAACCGGGACAGGGGCGCGAACACTGAAGCTTTCTTT. Its translation: CASSFNRDRGANTEAFF.

This clone was recorded only once. V gene TRBV6-5 combines with J gene TRBJ1-4; D gene uncertain. Trimming removed 2 bases at V and 4 bases at J, with 5 bases between. This CDR3 spans 13 amino acids. In germline, CDR1 is MNHEY, CDR2 SVGAGI. For the CDR3, the DNA is TGTGCCAGCAGTTACGCGCATAATGAAAAACTGTTTTTT. It specifies CASSYAHNEKLFF.

This chain joins TRBV20-1 and TRBJ2-1; the D is unclear. This CDR3 is built from 11 residues. The germline V gene has CDR1 DFQATT and CDR2 SNEGSKA (reference sequence). The V end was cut by 5 bases, the J end by 9 bases, with 11 bases between. Written as DNA, the CDR3 is TGCAGTGCTTTCGGAGCCGGTGAGCAGTTCTTC. Its translation: CSAFGAGEQFF.

V usage is TRBV4-1 and J usage is TRBJ1-2; 7 bases are shared with TRBD1. The junction had 9 bases not matched to a gene; V was cut back by 4 bases and J by 7 bases. The CDR3 consists of 14 residues. Germline CDR1 and CDR2: MGHRA and YSYEKL. The CDR3 region is CASSPGQELGGYTF. CDR3 bases: TGCGCCAGCAGCCCCGGACAGGAACTCGGTGGCTACACCTTC.

The chain has TRBV7-9 and TRBJ1-2, with TRBD1 as a possible D gene (5 bases). The CDR3 runs to 15 residues. The V end was cut by 1 base, the J end by 5 bases, with 14 bases between. Germline V lookup: CDR1 SEHNR, CDR2 FQNEAQ (reference sequence). This chain's CDR3 is CASSLDAGLGYGYTF. The CDR3 region has the DNA TGTGCCAGCAGCTTAGACGCAGGGCTCGGGTATGGCTACACCTTC.

The chain joins TRBV6-5 to TRBJ2-5, with TRBD2 matching 12 bases. CDR1 and CDR2 from the germline V gene are MNHEY and SVGAGI. The CDR3 loop spans 15 amino acids. V gave up 6 bases and J gave up 5 bases; unmatched junction bases: 7. CDR3 sequence: CASSLGLAGRETQYF. CDR3 nucleotide sequence: TGTGCCAGCAGCCTTGGACTAGCGGGGAGGGAGACCCAGTACTTC.

V is TRBV7-9 and J is TRBJ2-3, with D hard to call. The germline CDR1 and CDR2 sequences are SEHNR and FQNEAQ (reference sequence). The V end lost 4 bases, the J end lost 5 bases, and 19 bases lay between the germline ends. The CDR3 runs 16 residues. The CDR3 DNA sequence: TGTGCCAGCAGCTCCCCTACGACGCCTACGGGAGATACGCAGTATTTT. This sequence encodes CASSSPTTPTGDTQYF.